The clone carrying this T cell receptor beta chain came up once. As yet, its antigen is unknown. Researchers divided each subset's genomic DNA evenly across several immunoSEQ plates. Clones were read by immunoSEQ multiplex PCR, and TCRdb kept only the in-frame ones, dropping some. The sample shows roughly 890,000 clones, 80% to 95% of them seen only once. This sample stems from a study of shared clonotypes between healthy human individuals. Points from the study as a whole: Relative to their counterparts shared across all four donors, non-shared clonotypes exhibited diminished generation probabilities. Donors were few, which limited the genetic and exposure-history diversity represented.

Naive CD8 cells lacked CD45RO, underwent positive selection for CCR7 and left out terminally differentiated effector memory CD45RA+ cells. The donors were all Caucasian adults (living in Nashville, Tennessee). The CDR3 runs to 13 residues. Germline assignment: CDR1 MNHEY and CDR2 SMNVEV (reference sequence). Trimming removed 5 bases from V and 6 bases from J; junction bases left unmatched: 4. The sample comprised naive CD8+ T cells sorted from blood. The V and J genes are TRBV27 and TRBJ1-5, with TRBD1 matching 7 bases. The TCR sequence derives from a man aged 25-40 years in good health. CDR3 protein: CASSDRVSQPQHF. CDR3 in DNA: TGTGCCAGCAGTGACAGGGTTAGTCAGCCCCAGCATTTT.